This T cell receptor beta chain was sequenced in a study of shared clonotypes between healthy human individuals. About the research overall: Aged 18 to 49, the donors were two women and a few men. General study points: With few donors, the genetic and exposure-history diversity represented was limited. A few donors held about 5% of naive CD4 clonotypes in common.

Profiling relied on immunoSEQ multiplex PCR, and the TCRdb table lists in-frame clones only, not all of them. The sample holds about a million clones, 76% seen once. In regard to this clone: Its antigen is not known.

The CDR3 sequence is 15 residues long. V and J are TRBV7-5 and TRBJ1-5; the table's D call of TRBD1 was not tested on the DNA. TRBV7-5 is a recognized pseudogene. The receptor was derived from a man aged 18 to 30 in good health. The source material was memory CD4+ T cells sorted from blood. Subset: CD45RA-negative fraction. The CDR3 spells CARNLDKPFNQPQHF. In nucleotides, the CDR3 is TGTGCCAGAAACCTTGACAAGCCCTTCAATCAGCCCCAGCATTTT.